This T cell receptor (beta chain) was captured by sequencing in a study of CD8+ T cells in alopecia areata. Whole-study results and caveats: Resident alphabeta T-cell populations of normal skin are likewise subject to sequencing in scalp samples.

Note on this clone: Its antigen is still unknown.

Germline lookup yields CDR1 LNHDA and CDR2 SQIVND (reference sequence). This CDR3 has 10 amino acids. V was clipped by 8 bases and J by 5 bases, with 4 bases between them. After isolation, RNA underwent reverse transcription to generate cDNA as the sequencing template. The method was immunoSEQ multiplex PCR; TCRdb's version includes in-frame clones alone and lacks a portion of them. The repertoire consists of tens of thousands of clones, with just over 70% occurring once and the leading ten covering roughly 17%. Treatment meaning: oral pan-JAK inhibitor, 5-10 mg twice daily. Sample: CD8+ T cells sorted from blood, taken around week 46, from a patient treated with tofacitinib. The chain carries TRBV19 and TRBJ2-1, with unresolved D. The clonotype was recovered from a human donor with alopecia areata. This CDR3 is CASGDNEQFF. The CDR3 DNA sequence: TGTGCCAGTGGGGACAATGAGCAGTTCTTC.